Reported below is one T cell receptor (beta chain). It lacks a known antigen. No per-base quality is available; no much larger clone lies one base away. In light of the paper, this sample's time point label describes: about 28 days (+/-7) after the second vaccine dose. AZD1222 recipients given second doses at about 4 weeks or at about 12 weeks were pooled, since spike-specific TCR depth and breadth were not found to differ between the two schedules. Samples from vaccinated people were obtained from the UK trials COV001 and COV002, which included a single-blind randomized controlled phase 2/3 trial of AZD1222 (ChAdOx1 nCoV-19) in healthy adults. Trial participant PBMC samples were collected at day 0 and day 28 after the second dose for TCRbeta chain sequencing. The CDR3 regions of human TCRbeta chains were analyzed by immunosequencing. In the source study's methods: Repertoire TCRs were matched against a reference library of SARS-CoV-2-specific TCRs generated with the MIRA antigen-specificity platform. Breadth was defined as the fraction of unique TCRs that were SARS-CoV-2-associated, and depth was defined as the fraction of total T cells that were SARS-CoV-2-associated. Using the MIRA data, each spike-specific TCR was assigned both to the spike region to which the TCR was reactive and to a CD4 or CD8 class. Log10-transformed breadth and depth values were compared by one-way ANOVA with Sidak's multiple comparisons tests. In TCRdb, the immuneACCESS table is reduced to in-frame sequences with V and J assigned. These tables do not hold every clone; where another copy was compared, an unresolved V gene accounts for under half, and the others remain unexplained. V and J calls and clone size are given by that table; D and trimming were obtained from the DNA. Recorded for this sample are tens of thousands of clones; about 90% of them occurred a single time. The ten most abundant clones make up 3.1% of the sample.

These data originate in a study of T cell responses to AZD1222 COVID-19 vaccine (dated by TCRdb to the early 2020s). With respect to the entire study: TCR sequencing was performed for roughly 250 trial participants, of whom some 200 were given two doses of AZD1222 and approximately 25 were given two doses of MenACWY control vaccine. Trial participants were enrolled by age into subgroups of 18-55, 56-69 and 70-plus years, and about 150, 27 and 61 TCR-sequenced participants, respectively, were included in these subgroups. Broad study findings and their caveats: The vaccine-associated CD4 TCRs covered the entire spike protein, and the dominant responses fell in regions 160-218 and 743-854. Participants were mostly white British, with more females than males. The authors suggested clonal diversity may have been underestimated. Epitopes outside the regions mutated in the B.1.351 and B.1.1.7 variants were reportedly recognized by nearly half of the unique spike-specific TCRs. Because no day 14 peak-response samples were available, the repertoires could be characterized only after the peak T cell response. Conclusions about previously exposed vaccinees are limited, since just 6 or 7 AZD1222 recipients were seropositive for SARS-CoV-2 at baseline. Spike-specific TCR breadth and depth rose significantly after two AZD1222 doses compared with day 0 and with MenACWY recipients. The 56-69-year group was small, and its depth increase did not reach significance, likely because of low power.

Sequencing used peripheral blood, obtained 28 days after the second AZD1222 dose. This receptor was obtained from an adult who received the AZD1222 COVID-19 vaccine.

The sequenced DNA: TGTGCCAGCAGACCCTACGGGGCAACTAATGAAAAACTGTTTTTT. Its translation is CASRPYGATNEKLFF. This chain is built from TRBV5-8 and TRBJ1-4, with an unclear D gene assignment. Cut back by 5 bases and 0 bases, the V and J ends lie 11 bases apart. The CDR3 starts with the cysteine, ends with the phenylalanine, and has 15 residues. Solely the CDR3 DNA is kept, with 45 bases framed from the first base. CDR1 and CDR2 are drawn from the germline V gene: SGHTS, YDEGEE.